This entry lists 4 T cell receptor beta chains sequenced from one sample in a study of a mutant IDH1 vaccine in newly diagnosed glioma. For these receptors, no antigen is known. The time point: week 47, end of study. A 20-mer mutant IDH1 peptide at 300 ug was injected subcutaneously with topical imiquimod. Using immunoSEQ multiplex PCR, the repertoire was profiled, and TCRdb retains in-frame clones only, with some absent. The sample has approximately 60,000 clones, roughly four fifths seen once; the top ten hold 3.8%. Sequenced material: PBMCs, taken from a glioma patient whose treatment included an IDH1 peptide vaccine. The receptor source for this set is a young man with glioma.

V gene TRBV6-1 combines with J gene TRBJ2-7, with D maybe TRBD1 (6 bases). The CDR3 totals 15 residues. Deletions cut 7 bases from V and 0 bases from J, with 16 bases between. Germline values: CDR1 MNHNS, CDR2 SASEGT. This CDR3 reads CASNPVQGSSYEQYF. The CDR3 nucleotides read TGTGCCAGCAACCCTGTACAGGGTAGCTCCTACGAGCAGTACTTC.

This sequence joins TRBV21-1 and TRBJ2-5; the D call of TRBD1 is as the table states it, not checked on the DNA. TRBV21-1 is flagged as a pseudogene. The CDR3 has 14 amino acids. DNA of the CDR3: TGTGCCAGCAGCAAGGACAGTGAACCAGAGACCCAGTACTTC. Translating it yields CASSKDSEPETQYF.

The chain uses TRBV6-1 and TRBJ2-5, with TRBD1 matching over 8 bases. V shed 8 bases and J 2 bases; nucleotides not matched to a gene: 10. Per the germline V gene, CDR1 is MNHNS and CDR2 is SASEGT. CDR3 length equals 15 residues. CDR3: CASSHHWTGQETQYF. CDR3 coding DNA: TGTGCCAGCTCCCACCACTGGACAGGGCAAGAGACCCAGTACTTC.

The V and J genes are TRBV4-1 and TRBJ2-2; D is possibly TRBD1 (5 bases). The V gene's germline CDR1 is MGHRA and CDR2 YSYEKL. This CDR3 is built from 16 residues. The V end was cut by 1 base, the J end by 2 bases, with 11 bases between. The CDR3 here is CASSQVKTANTGELFF. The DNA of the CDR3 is TGCGCCAGCAGCCAAGTCAAGACAGCTAACACCGGGGAGCTGTTTTTT.